A selection of T cell receptor beta chains follows, all from one sample in a study of T cell responses to AZD1222 COVID-19 vaccine. The table came from immunoSEQ multiplex PCR; TCRdb's copy has only in-frame clones and leaves some out. The sample has 100,000 to 150,000 clones; over 75% are singletons. The starting material was peripheral blood, obtained on day 0 of AZD1222 vaccination. The origin of the receptors is an adult in good health. Both conserved end residues are part of each CDR3. D genes are given only for firm matches. Clone size, where shown, is once, few, many, or a class for clones that have expanded.

v_gene	j_gene	abundance	d_gene	CDR3nt	CDR3aa
TRBV11-3	TRBJ2-7	-	-	TGTGCCAGCAGCCCCGGAGGGACAGCCTACGAGCAGTACTTC	CASSPGGTAYEQYF
TRBV9	TRBJ1-3	few	-	TGTGCCAGCAGCGTAAGCCAGACCGGAAACACCATATATTTT	CASSVSQTGNTIYF
TRBV6-4	TRBJ2-4	-	TRBD2	TGTGCCAGCAGTGAGGGGACTAGCGGCAAAAACATTCAGTACTTC	CASSEGTSGKNIQYF
TRBV5-1	TRBJ1-2	-	-	TGCGCCAGCGCCAATAGACAGCCCGCCTTATATGGCTACACCTTC	CASANRQPALYGYTF
TRBV7-2	TRBJ2-7	-	-	TGTGCCAGCAGCTCCGAAGGGCTAGCGCGGGGAAGCTCCTACGAGCAGTACTTC	CASSSEGLARGSSYEQYF
TRBV6-4	TRBJ2-1	-	TRBD2	TGTGCCAGCAAATCTCTAGCGGGCCCCAAGTACAATGAGCAGTTCTTC	CASKSLAGPKYNEQFF
TRBV3-1/TRBV3-2	TRBJ2-7	-	TRBD1	TGTGCCAGCAGCCAAGCTTCGGCAGGGGGCTGGGAGCAGTACTTC	CASSQASAGGWEQYF
TRBV15	TRBJ1-2	few	TRBD1	TGTGCCACCAGCAGAGTTAGGGGGCAATATGGCTACACCTTC	CATSRVRGQYGYTF
TRBV5-8	TRBJ1-1	-	TRBD1	TGTGCCAGCAGCTTGAGACAGGGGGCGATTGAAGCTTTCTTT	CASSLRQGAIEAFF
TRBV7-9	TRBJ1-1	-	-	TGTGCCAGCAGCTTACAGAACACTGAAGCTTTCTTT	CASSLQNTEAFF
TRBV6-5	TRBJ2-2	-	-	TGTGCCAGCACCCTGCAGCTAAACACCGGGGAGCTGTTTTTT	CASTLQLNTGELFF
TRBV11-2	TRBJ2-7	-	TRBD2	TGTGCCAGCAGCCGGACTAGCGGGTGGTTAACGGACGAGCAGTACTTC	CASSRTSGWLTDEQYF
TRBV7-2	TRBJ2-7	-	-	TGTGCCAGCAGCAAGAGGCGGGACAGTAATCAACCCTCGCGCACCGAGCAGTACTTC	CASSKRRDSNQPSRTEQYF
TRBV28	TRBJ2-4	-	-	TGTGCCAGCAGTTTATTCTCAGTTTACAACATTCAGTACTTC	CASSLFSVYNIQYF
TRBV29-1	TRBJ2-3	-	-	TGCAGCGTTGAAGTTGGCAGGGGAGATACGCAGTATTTT	CSVEVGRGDTQYF
TRBV29-1	TRBJ2-7	-	-	TGCAGCGCCGGAGGGGGGTACGAGCAGTACTTC	CSAGGGYEQYF
TRBV19	TRBJ1-5	once	-	TGTGCCAGTAGTATTAGGGCTTTCGGGAGCAATCAGCCCCAGCATTTT	CASSIRAFGSNQPQHF
TRBV10-3	TRBJ1-2	-	TRBD1	TGTGCCAACAACAGGGGCGAGAGCTATGGCTACACCTTC	CANNRGESYGYTF
TRBV28	TRBJ2-7	-	TRBD2	TGTGCCAGCAGTCCCGCCGGGGGGGCACACGAGCAGTACTTC	CASSPAGGAHEQYF
TRBV9	TRBJ1-3	few	-	TGTGCCAGCAGCGTAGGAGGAAACACCATATATTTT	CASSVGGNTIYF
TRBV10-3	TRBJ1-5	-	TRBD1	TGTGCCATCAGCAAGGGACAGGCCGATCAGCCCCAGCATTTT	CAISKGQADQPQHF
TRBV4-3	TRBJ1-3	-	-	TGCGCCAGCAGCCAAGTACCAGGATCTGGAAACACCATATATTTT	CASSQVPGSGNTIYF
TRBV19	TRBJ2-3	-	-	TGTGCCAGTTCCTTAGAGGGCCAGGGGCCAGATACGCAGTATTTT	CASSLEGQGPDTQYF
TRBV2	TRBJ2-7	-	-	TGTGCCAGCAGTGAAGAGAGGGCAGGTACTACCTACGAGCAGTACTTC	CASSEERAGTTYEQYF
TRBV29-1	TRBJ2-1	-	-	TGCAGCGTTGCAGGGGATGGGGGTGAGCAGTTCTTC	CSVAGDGGEQFF
TRBV4-3	TRBJ2-1	-	TRBD2	TGCGCCAGCAGCCAACATAGCGGGAGCTCCTACAATGAGCAGTTCTTC	CASSQHSGSSYNEQFF
TRBV2	TRBJ2-3	-	TRBD2	TGTGCCAGCAGTGGCGGGACTAGCGGAGCAGATACGCAGTATTTT	CASSGGTSGADTQYF
TRBV30	TRBJ2-5	-	-	TGTGCCTGGAACACTGTGCGGACCCAGTACTTC	CAWNTVRTQYF
TRBV6-5	TRBJ2-2	-	-	TGTGCCAGCACCCCTGACACCGGGGAGCTGTTTTTT	CASTPDTGELFF
TRBV10-3	TRBJ2-3	-	-	TGTGCCATCAGTGAAAGGGACTTTTCTAGCACAGATACGCAGTATTTT	CAISERDFSSTDTQYF
TRBV12-3/TRBV12-4	TRBJ2-7	-	-	TGTGCCAGCAGTTTCGGTCGGCGGGAGCAGTACTTC	CASSFGRREQYF
TRBV7-3	TRBJ2-5	-	-	TGTGCCAGCAGCTTAACGGCAGGGGCCTCGGCCCAGTACTTC	CASSLTAGASAQYF
TRBV7-7	TRBJ2-1	-	-	TGTGCCAGCAGCTTAATGAGGGGGTCCTACAATGAGCAGTTCTTC	CASSLMRGSYNEQFF
TRBV7-8	TRBJ2-5	-	-	TGTGCCAGCAGCCTAGCGTACCAAGAGACCCAGTACTTC	CASSLAYQETQYF